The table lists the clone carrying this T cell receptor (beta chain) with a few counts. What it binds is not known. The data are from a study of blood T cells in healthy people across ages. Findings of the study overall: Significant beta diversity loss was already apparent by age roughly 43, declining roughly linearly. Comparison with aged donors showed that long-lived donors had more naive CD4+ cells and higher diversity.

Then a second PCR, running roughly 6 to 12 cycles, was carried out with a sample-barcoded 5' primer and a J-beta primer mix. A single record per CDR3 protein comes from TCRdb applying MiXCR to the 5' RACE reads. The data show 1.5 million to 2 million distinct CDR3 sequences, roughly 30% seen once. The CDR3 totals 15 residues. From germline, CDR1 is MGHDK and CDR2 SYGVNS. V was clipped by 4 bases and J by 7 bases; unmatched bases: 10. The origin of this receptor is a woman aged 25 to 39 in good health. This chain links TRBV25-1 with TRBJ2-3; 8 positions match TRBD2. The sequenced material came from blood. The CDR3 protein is CASSANSGAPHTQYF. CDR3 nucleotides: TGTGCCAGCAGTGCAAATAGCGGGGCCCCCCATACGCAGTATTTT. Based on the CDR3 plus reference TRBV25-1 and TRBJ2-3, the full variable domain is EADIYQTPRYLVIGTGKKITLECSQTMGHDKMYWYQQDPGMELHLIHYSYGVNSTEKGDLSSESTVSRIRTEHFPLTLESARPSHTSQYLCASSANSGAPHTQYFGPGTRLTVL.